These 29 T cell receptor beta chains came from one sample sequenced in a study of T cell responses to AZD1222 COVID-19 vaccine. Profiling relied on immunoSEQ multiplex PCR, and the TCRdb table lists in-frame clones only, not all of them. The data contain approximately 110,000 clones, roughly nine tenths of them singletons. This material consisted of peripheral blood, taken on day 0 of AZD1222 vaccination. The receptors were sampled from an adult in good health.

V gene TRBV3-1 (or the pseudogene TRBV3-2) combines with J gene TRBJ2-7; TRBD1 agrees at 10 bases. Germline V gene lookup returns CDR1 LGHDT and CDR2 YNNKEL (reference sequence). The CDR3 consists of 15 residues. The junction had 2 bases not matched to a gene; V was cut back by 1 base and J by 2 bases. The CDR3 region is CASSQGTGGAYEQYF. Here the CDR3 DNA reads TGTGCCAGCAGCCAAGGGACAGGGGGAGCCTACGAGCAGTACTTC.

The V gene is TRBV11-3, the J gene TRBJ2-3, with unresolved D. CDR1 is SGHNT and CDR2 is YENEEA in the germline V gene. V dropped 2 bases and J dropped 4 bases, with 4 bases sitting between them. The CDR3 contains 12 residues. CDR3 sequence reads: CASSLFSDTQYF. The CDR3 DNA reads TGTGCCAGCAGCTTATTCTCAGATACGCAGTATTTT.

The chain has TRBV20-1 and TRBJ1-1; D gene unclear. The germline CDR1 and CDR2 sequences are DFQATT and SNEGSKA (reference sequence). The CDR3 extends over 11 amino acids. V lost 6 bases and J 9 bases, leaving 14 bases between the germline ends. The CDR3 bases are TGCAGTGCAAGAAGTAGAGTGCAAGCTTTCTTT. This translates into CSARSRVQAFF.

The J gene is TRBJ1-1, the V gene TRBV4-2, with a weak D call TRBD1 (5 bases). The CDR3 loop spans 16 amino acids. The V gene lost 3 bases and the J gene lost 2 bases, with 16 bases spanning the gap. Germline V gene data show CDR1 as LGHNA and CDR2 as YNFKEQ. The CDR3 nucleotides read TGTGCCAGCAGCCACACCTTGGGACGGACCAACACTGAAGCTTTCTTT. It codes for CASSHTLGRTNTEAFF.

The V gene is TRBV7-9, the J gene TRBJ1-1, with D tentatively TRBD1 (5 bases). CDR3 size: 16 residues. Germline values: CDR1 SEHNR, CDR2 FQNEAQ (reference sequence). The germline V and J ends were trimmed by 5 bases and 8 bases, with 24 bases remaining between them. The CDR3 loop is CASSPRRGRGLLEAFF. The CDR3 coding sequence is TGTGCCAGCAGCCCTCGACGAGGACGGGGACTACTGGAAGCTTTCTTT.

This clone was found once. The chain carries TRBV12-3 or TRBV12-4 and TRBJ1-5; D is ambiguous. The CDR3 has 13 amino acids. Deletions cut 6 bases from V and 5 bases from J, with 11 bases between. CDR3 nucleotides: TGTGCCAGCAGCCCGGGCCACGATCAGCCCCAGCATTTT. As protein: CASSPGHDQPQHF.

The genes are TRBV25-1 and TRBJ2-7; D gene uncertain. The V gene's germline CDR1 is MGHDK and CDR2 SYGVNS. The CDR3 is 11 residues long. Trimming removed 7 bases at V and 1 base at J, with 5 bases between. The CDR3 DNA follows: TGTGCCAGCACCTTTTCCTACGAGCAGTACTTC. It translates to CASTFSYEQYF.

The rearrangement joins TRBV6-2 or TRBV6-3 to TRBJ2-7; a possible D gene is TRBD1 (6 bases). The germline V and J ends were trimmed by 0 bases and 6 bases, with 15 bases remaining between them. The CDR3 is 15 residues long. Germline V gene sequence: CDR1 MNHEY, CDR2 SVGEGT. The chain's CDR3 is CASSYSMGTTGEQYF. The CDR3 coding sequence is TGTGCCAGCAGTTACTCAATGGGAACGACAGGCGAGCAGTACTTC.

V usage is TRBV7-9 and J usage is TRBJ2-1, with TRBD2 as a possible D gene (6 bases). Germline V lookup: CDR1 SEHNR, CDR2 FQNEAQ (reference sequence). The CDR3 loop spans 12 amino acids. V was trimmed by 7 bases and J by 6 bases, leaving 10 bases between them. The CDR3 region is CASMGGGNEQFF. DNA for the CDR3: TGTGCCAGCATGGGGGGAGGCAATGAGCAGTTCTTC.

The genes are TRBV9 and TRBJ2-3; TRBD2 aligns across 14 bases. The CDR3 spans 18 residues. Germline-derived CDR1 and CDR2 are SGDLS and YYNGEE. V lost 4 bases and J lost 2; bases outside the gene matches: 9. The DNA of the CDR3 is TGTGCCAGCAGCCGAGAGACTAGCGGGGGGGACTACACAGATACGCAGTATTTT. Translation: CASSRETSGGDYTDTQYF.

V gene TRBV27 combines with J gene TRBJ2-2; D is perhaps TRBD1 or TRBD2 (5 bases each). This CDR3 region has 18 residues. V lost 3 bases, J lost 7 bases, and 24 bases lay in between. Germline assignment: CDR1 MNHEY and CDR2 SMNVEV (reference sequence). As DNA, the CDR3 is TGTGCCAGCAGTTTCATTTCGCGGAGAGGGGTAGAAGACGGGGAGCTGTTTTTT. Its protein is CASSFISRRGVEDGELFF.

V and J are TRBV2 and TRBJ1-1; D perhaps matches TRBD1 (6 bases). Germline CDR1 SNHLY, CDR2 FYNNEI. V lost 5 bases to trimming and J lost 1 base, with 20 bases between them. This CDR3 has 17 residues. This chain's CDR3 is CASSRTARAVGNTEAFF. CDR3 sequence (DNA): TGTGCCAGCAGTAGGACAGCACGAGCGGTCGGGAACACTGAAGCTTTCTTT.

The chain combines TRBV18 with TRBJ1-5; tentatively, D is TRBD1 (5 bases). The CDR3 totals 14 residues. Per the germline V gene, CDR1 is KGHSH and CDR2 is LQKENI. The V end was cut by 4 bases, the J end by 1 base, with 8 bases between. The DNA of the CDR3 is TGTGCCAGCTCACAACGACAGAGCAATCAGCCCCAGCATTTT. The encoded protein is CASSQRQSNQPQHF.

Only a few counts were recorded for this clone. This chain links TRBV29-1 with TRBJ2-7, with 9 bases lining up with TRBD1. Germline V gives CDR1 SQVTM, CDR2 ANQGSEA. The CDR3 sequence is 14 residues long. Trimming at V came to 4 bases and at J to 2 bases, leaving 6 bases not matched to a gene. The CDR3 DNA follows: TGCAGCGTTGGTCCAGGACAGGGGCCCTACGAGCAGTACTTC. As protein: CSVGPGQGPYEQYF.

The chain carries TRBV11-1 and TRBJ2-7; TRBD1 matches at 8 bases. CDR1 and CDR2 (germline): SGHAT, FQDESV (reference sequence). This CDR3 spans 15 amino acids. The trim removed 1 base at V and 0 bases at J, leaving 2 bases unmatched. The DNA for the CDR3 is TGTGCCAGCAGCTTAGGACAGGGGCCCTCCTACGAGCAGTACTTC. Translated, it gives CASSLGQGPSYEQYF.

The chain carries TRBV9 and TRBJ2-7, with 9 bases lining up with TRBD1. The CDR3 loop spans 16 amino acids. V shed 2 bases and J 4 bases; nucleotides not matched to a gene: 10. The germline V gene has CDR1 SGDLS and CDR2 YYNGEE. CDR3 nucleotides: TGTGCCAGCAGCGTGAATTCCGGGACAGGGCTTTACGAGCAGTACTTC. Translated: CASSVNSGTGLYEQYF.

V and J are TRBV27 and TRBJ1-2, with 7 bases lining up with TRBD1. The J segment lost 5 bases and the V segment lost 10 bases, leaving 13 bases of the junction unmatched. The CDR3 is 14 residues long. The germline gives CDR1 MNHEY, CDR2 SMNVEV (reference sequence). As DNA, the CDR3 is TGTGCCACCTTCCTAGGGGGCAGGGAGTATGGCTACACCTTC. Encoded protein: CATFLGGREYGYTF.

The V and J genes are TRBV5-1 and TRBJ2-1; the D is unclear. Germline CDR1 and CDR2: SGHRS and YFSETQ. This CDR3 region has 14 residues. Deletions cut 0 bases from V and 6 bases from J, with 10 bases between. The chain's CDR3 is CASSLVVEVNEQFF. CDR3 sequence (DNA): TGCGCCAGCAGCTTGGTGGTTGAGGTCAATGAGCAGTTCTTC.

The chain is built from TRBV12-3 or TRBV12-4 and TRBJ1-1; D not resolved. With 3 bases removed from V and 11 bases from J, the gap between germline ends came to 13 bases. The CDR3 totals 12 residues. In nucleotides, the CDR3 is TGTGCCAGCAGTTTTAGTTCCTTTGAGGCTTTCTTT. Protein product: CASSFSSFEAFF.

The CDR3 DNA follows: TGTGCCAGCAGCTTTTCGACGGACAATGAGCAGTTCTTC. It specifies CASSFSTDNEQFF. The chain employs TRBV7-3 and TRBJ2-1; unclear D gene. This CDR3 comprises 13 residues. Germline CDR1 reads SGHTA; CDR2 reads FQGTGA. Trimming cost V 3 bases and J 5 bases, with 8 bases left between them.

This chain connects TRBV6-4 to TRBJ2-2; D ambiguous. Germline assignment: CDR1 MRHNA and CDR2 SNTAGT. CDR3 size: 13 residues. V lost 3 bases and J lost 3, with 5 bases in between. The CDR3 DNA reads TGTGCCAGCAGTGAAAGATACACCGGGGAGCTGTTTTTT. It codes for CASSERYTGELFF.

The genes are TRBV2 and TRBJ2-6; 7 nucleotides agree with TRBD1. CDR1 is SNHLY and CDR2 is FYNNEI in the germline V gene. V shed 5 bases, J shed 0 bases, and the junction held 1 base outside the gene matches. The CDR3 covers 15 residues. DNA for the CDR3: TGTGCCAGCAGTAACAGGGGCTCTGGGGCCAACGTCCTGACTTTC. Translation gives CASSNRGSGANVLTF.

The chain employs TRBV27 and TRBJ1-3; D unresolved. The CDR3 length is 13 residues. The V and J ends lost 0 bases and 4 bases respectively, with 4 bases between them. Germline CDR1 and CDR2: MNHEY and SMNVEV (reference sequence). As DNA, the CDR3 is TGTGCCAGCAGTTTATCGTGGGGAAACACCATATATTTT. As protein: CASSLSWGNTIYF.

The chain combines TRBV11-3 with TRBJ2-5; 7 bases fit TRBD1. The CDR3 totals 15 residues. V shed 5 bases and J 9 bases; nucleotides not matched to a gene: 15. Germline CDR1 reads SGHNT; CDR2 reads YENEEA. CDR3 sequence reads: CASSGDSSEGTAQYF. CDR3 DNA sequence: TGTGCCAGCAGCGGGGACAGCTCCGAGGGAACGGCCCAGTACTTC. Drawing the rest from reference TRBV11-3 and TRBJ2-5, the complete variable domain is EAGVVQSPRYKIIEKKQPVAFWCNPISGHNTLYWYLQNLGQGPELLIRYENEEAVDDSQLPKDRFSAERLKGVDSTLKIQPAELGDSAVYLCASSGDSSEGTAQYFGPGTRLLVL.

CDR3 DNA: TGTGCCAGCAGCCGTGCTCGGGAAAAACTGTTTTTT. The encoded protein is CASSRAREKLFF. V is TRBV6-5 and J is TRBJ1-4; D is undetermined. Trimming cost V 6 bases and J 8 bases, with 10 bases left between them. The germline CDR1 and CDR2 sequences are MNHEY and SVGAGI. The CDR3 contains 12 residues.

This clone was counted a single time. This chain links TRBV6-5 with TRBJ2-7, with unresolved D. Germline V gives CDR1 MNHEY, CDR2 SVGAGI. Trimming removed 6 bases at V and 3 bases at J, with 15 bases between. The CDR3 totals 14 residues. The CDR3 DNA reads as TGTGCCAGCAGGCTTGACGAGAGCTACTACGAGCAGTACTTC. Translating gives CASRLDESYYEQYF.

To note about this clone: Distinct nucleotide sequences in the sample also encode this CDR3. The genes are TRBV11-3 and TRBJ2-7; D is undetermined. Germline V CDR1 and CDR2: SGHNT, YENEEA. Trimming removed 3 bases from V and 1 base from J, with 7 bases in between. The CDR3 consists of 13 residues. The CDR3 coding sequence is TGTGCCAGCAGCTTGGACGGATCCTACGAGCAGTACTTC. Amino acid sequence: CASSLDGSYEQYF. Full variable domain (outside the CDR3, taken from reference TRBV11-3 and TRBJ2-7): EAGVVQSPRYKIIEKKQPVAFWCNPISGHNTLYWYLQNLGQGPELLIRYENEEAVDDSQLPKDRFSAERLKGVDSTLKIQPAELGDSAVYLCASSLDGSYEQYFGPGTRLTVT.

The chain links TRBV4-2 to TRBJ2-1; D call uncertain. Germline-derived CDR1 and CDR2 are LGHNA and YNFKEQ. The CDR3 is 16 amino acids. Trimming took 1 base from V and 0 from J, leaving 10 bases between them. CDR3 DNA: TGTGCCAGCAGCCAAGGGGCGGTTAGCTCCTACAATGAGCAGTTCTTC. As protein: CASSQGAVSSYNEQFF.

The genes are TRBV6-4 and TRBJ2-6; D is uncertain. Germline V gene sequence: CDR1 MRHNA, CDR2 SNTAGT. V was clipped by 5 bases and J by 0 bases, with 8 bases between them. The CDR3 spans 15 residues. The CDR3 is CASSPYFSGANVLTF. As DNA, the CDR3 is TGTGCCAGCAGTCCCTATTTCTCTGGGGCCAACGTCCTGACTTTC.